The 25 T cell receptor beta chains below come from one sample, sequenced in a study of cytotoxic CD8 clonotypes in ibrutinib-treated CLL. Method: immunoSEQ multiplex PCR; TCRdb's copy keeps in-frame clones and lacks some. The sample lists around 25,000 clones, roughly three quarters occurring once. The sequenced sample was PBMCs, obtained after 24 months of ibrutinib treatment. The receptors shown here come from a human donor with chronic lymphocytic leukemia.

The DNA for the CDR3 is TGTGCCGAATTCCCGTACAGGACCTGGGGGCAAATGAACACTGAAGCTTTCTTT. Its protein is CAEFPYRTWGQMNTEAFF. The chain carries TRBV7-9 and TRBJ1-1; TRBD1 might be the D (6 bases). Germline V gene sequence: CDR1 SEHNR, CDR2 FQNEAQ (reference sequence). The CDR3 spans 18 residues. V was trimmed by 11 bases and J by 0 bases, leaving 28 bases between them.

This clone was counted ten times or more. The chain uses TRBV7-9 and TRBJ2-7, with D possibly matching TRBD2 (5 bases). The V and J ends lost 5 bases and 2 bases respectively, with 16 bases between them. The germline V gene has CDR1 SEHNR and CDR2 FQNEAQ (reference sequence). The CDR3 is 15 amino acids. CDR3 nucleotide sequence: TGTGCCAGCAGCGGACCGGTCGCGGGCACCTACGAGCAGTACTTC. This encodes CASSGPVAGTYEQYF.

To note about this clone: Different DNA sequences within this sample yield the same CDR3. This chain links TRBV4-2 with TRBJ1-2; 7 bases align to TRBD1. This CDR3 is built from 15 residues. CDR1 is LGHNA and CDR2 is YNFKEQ in the germline V gene. The trim removed 5 bases at V and 3 bases at J, leaving 9 bases unmatched. CDR3 region: CASSTGGGADYGYTF. The CDR3 bases are TGTGCCAGCAGCACAGGAGGGGGCGCAGACTATGGCTACACCTTC.

The chain links TRBV19 to TRBJ1-1; TRBD1 is a possible D gene (6 bases). This CDR3 contains 12 residues. Germline V gives CDR1 LNHDA, CDR2 SQIVND (reference sequence). Trimming removed 4 bases at V and 6 bases at J, with 9 bases between. The CDR3 region is CASSTTGPEAFF. The CDR3 DNA reads as TGTGCCAGTAGTACTACAGGGCCTGAAGCTTTCTTT.

This clone showed up just once. Other DNA sequences in this specimen translate into the identical CDR3. The chain couples TRBV10-1 to TRBJ1-2, with D maybe TRBD1 (6 bases). Germline V gene sequence: CDR1 WNHNN, CDR2 SYGVQD (reference sequence). The CDR3 is 13 residues long. Deletions cut 3 bases from V and 4 bases from J, with 9 bases between. As DNA, the CDR3 is TGCGCCAGCAGTGATAGGGGGATCTATGGCTACACCTTC. Encoded protein: CASSDRGIYGYTF.

This clone was recorded a few times. The CDR3 region is CASIPGQGGHGYTF. DNA for the CDR3: TGTGCCAGCATCCCCGGACAGGGCGGCCATGGCTACACCTTC. V and J are TRBV2 and TRBJ1-2, with TRBD1 identical over 8 bases. J gave up 6 bases and V 7 bases, and 10 bases lay outside the gene matches. Germline CDR1 SNHLY, CDR2 FYNNEI. The CDR3 length is 14 residues. Full variable domain (rest looked up from reference TRBV2 and TRBJ1-2): EPEVTQTPSHQVTQMGQEVILRCVPISNHLYFYWYRQILGQKVEFLVSFYNNEISEKSEIFDDQFSVERPDGSNFTLKIRSTKLEDSAMYFCASIPGQGGHGYTFGSGTRLTVV.

The chain recombines TRBV5-4 with TRBJ2-5; 8 bases are shared with TRBD1. The DNA end lines up better with TRBJ2-7; the J call may be wrong. In germline, CDR1 is SGHNT, CDR2 YYREEE (reference sequence). This CDR3 region has 15 residues. As DNA, the CDR3 is TGTGCCAGCAGCTTGGGGGGACAGGTCTCCTACGAGCAGTACTTC. Its protein product is CASSLGGQVSYEQYF.

This chain joins TRBV14 and TRBJ1-1; D is unclear. The CDR3 runs to 13 residues. Germline V CDR1 and CDR2: SGHDN, FVKESK. Trimming left V 8 bases short and J 1 base short, with 11 bases between. CDR3 in DNA: TGTGCCAGCCGACCCCCGGGGAACACTGAAGCTTTCTTT. Amino acids: CASRPPGNTEAFF.

The chain is built from TRBV19 and TRBJ2-1; 8 nucleotides agree with TRBD2. The CDR3 is 17 residues long. After removal of 4 bases from V and 7 bases from J, the junction contained 15 bases not matched to a gene. The germline CDR1 and CDR2 sequences are LNHDA and SQIVND (reference sequence). The CDR3 coding sequence is TGTGCCAGTAGTACTTCCCACGCGGGGGGCATCATAAATGAGCAGTTCTTC. It is translated as CASSTSHAGGIINEQFF.

Sample share makes this clone medium-sized. The V call is TRBV2, the J call TRBJ1-4; weak D call: TRBD1 (5 bases). Deletions cut 6 bases from V and 11 bases from J, with 22 bases between. This CDR3 spans 15 amino acids. Germline CDR1 is SNHLY and CDR2 is FYNNEI. The DNA of the CDR3 is TGTGCCAGCAGCGTGAACAGACAGAATACCGTGAAACTGTTTTTT. Amino acids: CASSVNRQNTVKLFF. Supplemented by reference TRBV2 and TRBJ1-4, the full variable domain reads EPEVTQTPSHQVTQMGQEVILRCVPISNHLYFYWYRQILGQKVEFLVSFYNNEISEKSEIFDDQFSVERPDGSNFTLKIRSTKLEDSAMYFCASSVNRQNTVKLFFGSGTQLSVL.

The rearrangement links TRBV29-1 to TRBJ1-1; no firm D call. Germline V gives CDR1 SQVTM, CDR2 ANQGSEA. The V gene lost 8 bases and the J gene lost 5 bases, with 15 bases spanning the gap. The CDR3 is 12 amino acids. CDR3 DNA sequence: TGCAGCCACCTCGGCCAGACTACTGAAGCTTTCTTT. Its protein is CSHLGQTTEAFF.

V and J are TRBV4-1 and TRBJ1-3; no reliable D call. CDR3 length: 14 amino acids. The V and J ends lost 7 bases and 2 bases respectively, with 12 bases between them. Germline CDR1 reads MGHRA; CDR2 reads YSYEKL. The CDR3 nucleotides read TGCGCCAGCACCCCCGGGGATACTGGAAACACCATATATTTT. Translation: CASTPGDTGNTIYF.

This chain connects TRBV10-3 to TRBJ1-4; TRBD1 agrees at 9 bases. This CDR3 comprises 16 residues. Germline CDR1 is ENHRY and CDR2 is SYGVKD. Germline trimming cut 3 bases from V and 7 bases from J; bases unmatched to any gene: 9. The CDR3 DNA reads as TGTGCCATCAGTGAATTACCGGGACAGGGAGGTGAAAAACTGTTTTTT. Amino acids: CAISELPGQGGEKLFF.

This clone was detected once. This chain links TRBV19 with TRBJ2-7; 10 bases are shared with TRBD1. V lost 5 bases, J lost 6 bases, and 7 bases stayed unmatched. Germline V gene sequence: CDR1 LNHDA, CDR2 SQIVND (reference sequence). This CDR3 region has 14 residues. DNA of the CDR3: TGTGCCAGTAGTCTCCGGGACAGGGGCGGCGAGCAGTACTTC. It codes for CASSLRDRGGEQYF.

V gene TRBV19 combines with J gene TRBJ2-7; TRBD1 matches 9 bases. V shed 5 bases, J shed 6 bases, and the junction held 14 bases outside the gene matches. Germline CDR1 is LNHDA and CDR2 is SQIVND (reference sequence). The CDR3 covers 16 residues. CDR3 sequence (DNA): TGTGCCAGTAGTCTAAGACCGGGACAGGGAACGGGCGAGCAGTACTTC. Its protein product is CASSLRPGQGTGEQYF.

This chain uses TRBV5-4 with TRBJ2-1; possibly TRBD1 or TRBD2 for D (5 bases each). This CDR3 is 14 amino acids long. The germline V and J ends were trimmed by 4 bases and 2 bases, with 10 bases remaining between them. The germline CDR1 and CDR2 sequences are SGHNT and YYREEE (reference sequence). The DNA of the CDR3 is TGTGCCAGCAGCAGGGTGGGGGCCTACAATGAGCAGTTCTTC. It is translated as CASSRVGAYNEQFF.

There are a few counts of this clone. The chain carries TRBV4-1 and TRBJ1-1, with a weak D call TRBD1 (5 bases). The V and J ends lost 3 bases and 5 bases respectively, with 16 bases between them. This CDR3 has 15 amino acids. Germline CDR1 and CDR2: MGHRA and YSYEKL. DNA of the CDR3: TGCGCCAGCAGCCATTATTATCAGGGTTCTACTGAAGCTTTCTTT. It translates to CASSHYYQGSTEAFF.

This clone was seen more than once but under ten times. The chain joins TRBV5-6 to TRBJ1-2, with D perhaps matching TRBD1 (5 bases). Germline values: CDR1 SGHDT, CDR2 YYEEEE. Trimming shortened V by 4 bases and J by 4 bases, and 17 bases separated the two germline ends. The CDR3 is 15 residues long. The CDR3 loop is CASSTRQTSAYGYTF. The CDR3, as DNA: TGTGCCAGCAGCACAAGACAGACGTCAGCCTATGGCTACACCTTC.

This clone was seen a handful of times. V gene TRBV27 combines with J gene TRBJ1-2; TRBD1 agrees at 7 bases. V shed 6 bases and J 4 bases; nucleotides not matched to a gene: 5. Germline V gene lookup returns CDR1 MNHEY and CDR2 SMNVEV (reference sequence). The CDR3 length is 13 residues. Written as DNA, the CDR3 is TGTGCCAGCAGGGGCGGGACAGTCTATGGCTACACCTTC. The encoded protein is CASRGGTVYGYTF.

V usage is TRBV19 and J usage is TRBJ2-5; 10 nucleotides align to TRBD1. Germline values: CDR1 LNHDA, CDR2 SQIVND (reference sequence). This CDR3 is built from 15 residues. J was trimmed by 5 bases and V by 7 bases; bases with no gene match: 10. CDR3: CASTPGTGVYETQYF. DNA of the CDR3: TGTGCCAGTACTCCCGGGACAGGGGTATACGAGACCCAGTACTTC.

DNA for the CDR3: TGTGCCAGTAGTAGGGACAGGGGTTTCGGCTACACCTTC. Translated, it gives CASSRDRGFGYTF. The chain employs TRBV19 and TRBJ1-2; TRBD1 agrees at 10 bases. Germline V gives CDR1 LNHDA, CDR2 SQIVND (reference sequence). This CDR3 comprises 13 residues. V was clipped by 4 bases and J by 8 bases; unmatched bases: 4.

This clone has more than one count but fewer than ten. The gene calls are TRBV29-1 and TRBJ2-5, with D perhaps matching TRBD2 (6 bases). This CDR3 contains 14 residues. Per germline, CDR1 SQVTM and CDR2 ANQGSEA. Trimming took 6 bases from V and 7 from J, leaving 21 bases between them. The CDR3 coding sequence is TGCAGCGTCGAGGGTGGAGGGCTGGGATCGACCCAGTACTTC. This encodes CSVEGGGLGSTQYF.

The chain has TRBV19 and TRBJ1-1; the D gene is possibly TRBD1 (6 bases). Germline assignment: CDR1 LNHDA and CDR2 SQIVND (reference sequence). This CDR3 spans 12 amino acids. V was pared by 8 bases and J by 5 bases, with 12 bases between. The CDR3 DNA follows: TGTGCCAGTGCCAGGGGATTTACTGAAGCTTTCTTT. Translation: CASARGFTEAFF.

V usage is TRBV7-8 and J usage is TRBJ1-1, with 9 bases identical to TRBD1. Germline V gives CDR1 SGHVS, CDR2 FQNEAQ. J lost 5 bases, V lost 1 base, and 2 bases had no gene match. This CDR3 is built from 14 residues. The chain's CDR3 is CASSLGGQGTEAFF. The CDR3 DNA is TGTGCCAGCAGCTTAGGGGGACAGGGAACTGAAGCTTTCTTT.

The chain recombines TRBV11-2 with TRBJ2-3; D unresolved. Between the trimmed V and J ends, which lost 1 base and 0 bases, there was a span of 8 bases. The CDR3 covers 15 residues. The germline V gene has CDR1 SGHAT and CDR2 FQNNGV. Written as DNA, the CDR3 is TGTGCCAGCAGCTTAGTACCCCTTAGCACAGATACGCAGTATTTT. Translation gives CASSLVPLSTDTQYF.